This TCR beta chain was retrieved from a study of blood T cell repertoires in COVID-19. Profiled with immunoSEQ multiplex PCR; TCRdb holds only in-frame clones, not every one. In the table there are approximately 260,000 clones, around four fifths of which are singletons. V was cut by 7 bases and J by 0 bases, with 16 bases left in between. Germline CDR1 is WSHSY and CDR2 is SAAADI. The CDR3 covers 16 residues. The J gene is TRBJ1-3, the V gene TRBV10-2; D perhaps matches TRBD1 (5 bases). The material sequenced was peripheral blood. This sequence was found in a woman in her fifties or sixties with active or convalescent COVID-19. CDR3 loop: CASTPDSTASGNTIYF. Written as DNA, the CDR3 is TGCGCCAGCACCCCAGACAGTACAGCCTCTGGAAACACCATATATTTT.